This T cell receptor beta chain was retrieved from a study of blood T cell repertoires in COVID-19. The germline gives CDR1 SGHTA, CDR2 FQGTGA. J gave up 4 bases and V 7 bases, and 12 bases lay outside the gene matches. The length of the CDR3 is 18 residues. Produced via immunoSEQ multiplex PCR; TCRdb's table is partial and in-frame only. The sample records around 290,000 clones, around nine tenths being singletons. This sequence joins TRBV7-3 and TRBJ2-2, with 13 bases lining up with TRBD2. The sample was PBMCs or T cells enriched from blood (not recorded which). The sequence came from a woman in her sixties in a cohort exposed to, infected with or recovered from COVID-19 (not recorded which). CDR3 coding DNA: TGTGCCAGCATCGTAGGACTAGCGGGAGAAAGAGGCACCGGGGAGCTGTTTTTT. Its translation is CASIVGLAGERGTGELFF.